Following are 20 T cell receptor beta chains from one sample sequenced in a study of blood T cells in healthy people across ages. A second PCR, run for about 7 to 11 cycles, used a sample-barcoded 5' primer plus a J-beta primer mix. TCRdb re-derived calls from the 5' RACE reads in MiXCR, one entry per CDR3 protein. The sample has roughly 800,000 distinct CDR3 sequences; around a quarter are singletons. This sample was shared with a second study, whose subject was T cells of mothers and their children.

The sequencing sample was made of blood. These receptors were taken from a boy aged 10-17 years in good health.

This clonotype was counted ten times or more. The chain is built from TRBV5-1 and TRBJ2-1, with D possibly TRBD1 on 5 matching bases. Trimming removed 0 bases from V and 3 bases from J, with 10 bases in between. Germline CDR1 and CDR2: SGHRS and YFSETQ. The CDR3 extends over 15 amino acids. The CDR3 nucleotides are TGCGCCAGCAGCTTGGCAAGACAGCTCTACAATGAGCAGTTCTTC. Translating gives CASSLARQLYNEQFF.

This clonotype has a handful of counts. The chain is built from TRBV12-3 or TRBV12-4 and TRBJ2-5; D gene uncertain. The CDR3 spans 15 residues. Trimming cost V 1 base and J 5 bases, with 14 bases left between them. In nucleotides, the CDR3 is TGTGCCAGCAGTTTAGTGGCAGTGGGTAGTGAGACCCAGTACTTC. Translated, it gives CASSLVAVGSETQYF.

This clonotype was recorded a few times. One junction end does not reproduce the germline sequence, and a read error may be involved. The chain links TRBV12-3 or TRBV12-4 to TRBJ2-5; tentatively, D is TRBD2 (5 bases). The CDR3 is made up of 12 amino acids. The DNA of the CDR3 is TGTGCCAGCGGGCAGACCTACAATGAGCGGTTCTTC. It codes for CASGQTYNERFF.

The chain combines TRBV5-5 with TRBJ2-5; D call uncertain. The germline V gene has CDR1 SGHKS and CDR2 YYEKEE (reference sequence). This CDR3 contains 15 residues. Trimming removed 0 bases at V and 2 bases at J, with 11 bases between. CDR3 DNA: TGTGCCAGCAGCTTGGTTCCCCATCTGCAAGAGACCCAGTACTTC. This sequence encodes CASSLVPHLQETQYF.

Note on this clonotype: At one end, the junction sequence differs from germline, possibly due to a read error. This sequence joins TRBV4-2 and TRBJ2-2; TRBD2 matches 10 bases. The CDR3 is 16 amino acids. Germline assignment: CDR1 LGHNA and CDR2 YNFKEQ. CDR3 DNA: TGTGCTAGCAGTCCCGGACTAGCGGCAGGCAGCGGGGAGCTGTTTTTT. Its translation is CASSPGLAAGSGELFF.

V gene TRBV3-1 combines with J gene TRBJ2-7, with D perhaps matching TRBD1 or TRBD2 (5 bases each). Trimming left V 0 bases short and J 1 base short, with 16 bases between. CDR3 length: 17 amino acids. Per the germline V gene, CDR1 is LGHDT and CDR2 is YNNKEL (reference sequence). The CDR3 DNA reads as TGTGCCAGCAGCCAAGAGTCCTCGGTCTGGGGGTCCTACGAGCAGTACTTC. Translated, it gives CASSQESSVWGSYEQYF.

The chain carries TRBV20-1 and TRBJ2-7; 7 bases match TRBD2. The CDR3 extends over 14 amino acids. V was clipped by 6 bases and J by 5 bases; unmatched bases: 13. The germline V gene has CDR1 DFQATT and CDR2 SNEGSKA (reference sequence). CDR3 region: CSARGGSTPHEQYF. DNA of the CDR3: TGCAGTGCACGAGGCGGGAGTACCCCCCACGAGCAGTACTTC.

The genes are TRBV20-1 and TRBJ2-1; either TRBD1 or TRBD2 may fit D (5 bases each). Trimming cost V 4 bases and J 7 bases, with 11 bases left between them. CDR3 length equals 12 residues. Germline values: CDR1 DFQATT, CDR2 SNEGSKA (reference sequence). CDR3 nucleotides: TGCAGTGCTACCTCGGGGCTTAATGAGCAGTTCTTC. Encoded protein: CSATSGLNEQFF.

In this sample, this clonotype turned up a few times. DNA of the CDR3: TGCAGTGCTAGAGATGGTTGGGGATTTGATGAAAAACTGTTTTTT. Its translation: CSARDGWGFDEKLFF. The genes are TRBV20-1 and TRBJ1-4; no clear D gene. CDR1 is DFQATT and CDR2 is SNEGSKA in the germline V gene (reference sequence). The CDR3 length is 15 residues. Trimming cost V 0 bases and J 6 bases, with 14 bases left between them.

In this sample, this clonotype turned up a few times. The chain has TRBV5-1 and TRBJ1-2; no reliable D call. CDR1 is SGHRS, CDR2 YFSETQ, per germline. The CDR3 covers 13 residues. V lost 4 bases to trimming and J lost 4 bases, with 11 bases between them. CDR3 protein: CASSEGEIYGYTF. The CDR3 region has the DNA TGCGCCAGCAGCGAGGGAGAGATCTATGGCTACACCTTC. The complete variable domain, with remaining parts taken from reference TRBV5-1 and TRBJ1-2, reads KAGVTQTPRYLIKTRGQQVTLSCSPISGHRSVSWYQQTPGQGLQFLFEYFSETQRNKGNFPGRFSGRQFSNSRSEMNVSTLELGDSALYLCASSEGEIYGYTFGSGTRLTVV.

This clonotype was observed a few times. The chain is built from TRBV6-2 or TRBV6-3 and TRBJ2-1; 10 bases are shared with TRBD2. After removal of 6 bases from V and 0 bases from J, the junction contained 5 bases not matched to a gene. The CDR3 consists of 16 residues. CDR1 and CDR2 from the germline V gene are MNHEY and SVGEGT. CDR3 in amino acids: CASRGLAADSYNEQFF. Written as DNA, the CDR3 is TGTGCCAGCAGAGGACTAGCGGCCGACTCCTACAATGAGCAGTTCTTC.

This chain uses TRBV7-9 with TRBJ2-4; no firm D call. The CDR3 has 15 amino acids. The V end was cut by 3 bases, the J end by 0 bases, with 9 bases between. CDR1 SEHNR and CDR2 FQNEAQ come from the germline V gene (reference sequence). CDR3 sequence reads: CASSLAEIAKNIQYF. The DNA for the CDR3 is TGTGCCAGCAGCTTGGCAGAAATAGCCAAAAACATTCAGTACTTC.

The rearrangement uses TRBV5-6 and TRBJ1-5; possible D gene TRBD1, 6 bases. The CDR3 runs 15 residues. Germline V gives CDR1 SGHDT, CDR2 YYEEEE. V was shortened by 2 bases and J by 0 bases, with 9 bases between the two germline ends. CDR3 sequence reads: CASSLGTNSNQPQHF. In DNA form, the CDR3 reads TGTGCCAGCAGCTTAGGGACAAATAGCAATCAGCCCCAGCATTTT.

CDR3 sequence: CASSQGPSLETQYF. CDR3 DNA: TGTGCCAGCAGCCAAGGGCCAAGCCTTGAGACCCAGTACTTC. This chain joins TRBV6-5 and TRBJ2-5; no reliable D call. Germline V CDR1 and CDR2: MNHEY, SVGAGI. CDR3 size: 14 residues. Trimming left V 6 bases short and J 5 bases short, with 16 bases between.

This chain uses TRBV5-1 with TRBJ2-2, with 9 bases identical to TRBD1. Germline lookup yields CDR1 SGHRS and CDR2 YFSETQ. The CDR3 has 15 residues. After removal of 4 bases from V and 5 bases from J, the junction contained 6 bases not matched to a gene. The CDR3 loop reads CASSKGQGRTGELFF. For the CDR3, the DNA is TGCGCCAGCAGCAAGGGACAGGGACGGACCGGGGAGCTGTTTTTT.

The CDR3 spells CASGPQDSGANVLTF. The CDR3 DNA reads as TGTGCCAGCGGGCCTCAGGACTCTGGGGCCAACGTCCTGACTTTC. The chain employs TRBV6-6 and TRBJ2-6; no clear D gene. V gave up 8 bases and J gave up 0 bases, with 11 bases separating them. CDR1 and CDR2 (germline): MNHNY, SVGAGI (reference sequence). The CDR3 loop spans 15 amino acids.

This clonotype showed up just a few times. Germline is not matched at one junction end, which may reflect a read error. V gene TRBV12-5 combines with J gene TRBJ1-1; weak D call: TRBD1 (6 bases). The length of the CDR3 is 15 residues. Germline CDR1 LGHNT, CDR2 FRNRAP. The CDR3 DNA sequence: TGTGCTAGTGGTTTTCTTCAGGGGCTAAACACTGAAGCATTCTTT. Encoded protein: CASGFLQGLNTEAFF.

V gene TRBV4-1 combines with J gene TRBJ2-2; D is perhaps TRBD2 (5 bases). With 0 bases removed from V and 4 bases from J, the gap between germline ends came to 9 bases. Germline CDR1 reads MGHRA; CDR2 reads YSYEKL. The CDR3 runs 15 residues. The CDR3 coding sequence is TGCGCCAGCAGCCAAGAGAGGAGGAGCACCGGGGAGCTGTTTTTT. Translating gives CASSQERRSTGELFF.

This clonotype was seen a few times. The chain has TRBV6-1 and TRBJ1-3; maybe TRBD1 (5 bases). Germline loops: CDR1 MNHNS, CDR2 SASEGT. CDR3 length: 15 residues. Trimming cost V 2 bases and J 2 bases, with 10 bases left between them. The CDR3 DNA reads as TGTGCCAGCAGTGAAACAGGCGCCCCTGGAAACACCATATATTTT. As protein: CASSETGAPGNTIYF.

The chain joins TRBV4-1 to TRBJ2-5; 9 bases match TRBD1. CDR3 length: 14 amino acids. CDR1 is MGHRA, CDR2 YSYEKL, per germline. V lost 3 bases and J lost 3; bases outside the gene matches: 2. As DNA, the CDR3 is TGCGCCAGCAGCCACAGGACAGGGGAAGAGACCCAGTACTTC. Protein product: CASSHRTGEETQYF.